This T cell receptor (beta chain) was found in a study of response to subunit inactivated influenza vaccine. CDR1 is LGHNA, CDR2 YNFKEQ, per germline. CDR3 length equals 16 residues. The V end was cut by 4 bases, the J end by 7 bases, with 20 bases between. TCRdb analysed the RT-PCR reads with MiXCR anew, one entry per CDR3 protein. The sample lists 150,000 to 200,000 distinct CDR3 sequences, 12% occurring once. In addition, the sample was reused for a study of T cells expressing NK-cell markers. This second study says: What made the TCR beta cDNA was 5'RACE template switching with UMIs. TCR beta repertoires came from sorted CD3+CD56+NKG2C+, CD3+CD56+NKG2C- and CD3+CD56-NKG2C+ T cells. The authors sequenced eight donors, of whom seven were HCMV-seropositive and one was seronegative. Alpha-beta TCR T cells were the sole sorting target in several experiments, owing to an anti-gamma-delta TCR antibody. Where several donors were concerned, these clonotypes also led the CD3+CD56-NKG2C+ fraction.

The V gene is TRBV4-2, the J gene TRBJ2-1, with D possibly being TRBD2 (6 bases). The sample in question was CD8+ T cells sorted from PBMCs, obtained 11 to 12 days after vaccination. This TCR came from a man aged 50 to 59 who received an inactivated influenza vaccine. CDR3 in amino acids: CASSPILMGLPNEQFF. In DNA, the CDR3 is TGTGCCAGCAGCCCTATCTTAATGGGACTTCCTAATGAGCAGTTCTTC.